The 15 T cell receptor beta chains below were found in one sample sequenced in a study of blood T cells in healthy people across ages. Then a second PCR, running about 7 to 11 cycles, was carried out with a sample-barcoded 5' primer and a J-beta primer mix. TCRdb used MiXCR to reprocess the 5' RACE reads, holding one entry per CDR3 protein. Of about 2 million distinct CDR3 sequences in the sample, around half are singletons; the top ten hold approximately 2.1%. Sequenced input: blood. The receptor source for this set is a middle-aged woman in good health.

The chain couples TRBV7-9 to TRBJ1-1; D remains ambiguous. This CDR3 is 14 amino acids long. The germline V gene encodes CDR1 SEHNR and CDR2 FQNEAQ (reference sequence). Trimming pared 5 bases from V and 4 bases from J, leaving 14 bases between. CDR3 amino acids: CASSEAGKITEAFF. The DNA of the CDR3 is TGTGCCAGCAGCGAAGCGGGCAAGATCACTGAAGCTTTCTTT.

DNA of the CDR3: TGTGCCAGCAAGTCCGGCGGGGGTATGGGTGGGCAGTTCTTC. This sequence encodes CASKSGGGMGGQFF. V is TRBV6-1 and J is TRBJ2-1; 7 bases match TRBD2. The trim removed 7 bases at V and 12 bases at J, leaving 15 bases unmatched. From germline, CDR1 is MNHNS and CDR2 SASEGT. This CDR3 contains 14 residues.

This clonotype was seen a few times. J is TRBJ1-1 and V is TRBV3-1; D not certain. Germline V CDR1 and CDR2: LGHDT, YNNKEL (reference sequence). The CDR3 totals 12 residues. V lost 6 bases, J lost 4 bases, and 9 bases lay in between. DNA of the CDR3: TGTGCCAGCAGTCCCCTAGGCACTGAAGCTTTCTTT. Its translation: CASSPLGTEAFF.

A remark on this clonotype: One junction end does not reproduce the germline sequence, and a read error may be involved. The chain combines TRBV20-1 with TRBJ1-2; D uncertain. The germline CDR1 and CDR2 sequences are DFQATT and SNEGSKA (reference sequence). The CDR3 spans 11 residues. The CDR3 here is CSARGPYGHTF. CDR3 DNA: TGCAGTGCTAGAGGCCCCTATGGCCACACCTTC.

This clonotype showed up just a few times. The chain carries TRBV7-6 and TRBJ2-5, with 7 bases that match TRBD2. The end of the DNA aligns better with TRBJ2-7, so the J call may be wrong. Per germline, CDR1 SGHVS and CDR2 FNYEAQ. The CDR3 loop spans 16 amino acids. The CDR3 region is CASSGGGDSLRGEQYF. The CDR3 DNA reads as TGTGCCAGCAGCGGGGGGGGGGACTCACTTCGCGGCGAGCAGTACTTC.

The V and J genes are TRBV7-3 and TRBJ1-1; no clear D. Germline CDR1 is SGHTA and CDR2 is FQGTGA. Trimming shortened V by 8 bases and J by 1 base, and 14 bases separated the two germline ends. CDR3 length: 14 residues. Written as DNA, the CDR3 is TGTGCCAGCCAACCCACGTCGGGGAACACTGAAGCTTTCTTT. It codes for CASQPTSGNTEAFF.

This clonotype has more than one count but fewer than ten. The chain combines TRBV27 with TRBJ2-4; D is unresolved. Matching the DNA end better, TRBJ2-7 makes the J call doubtful. CDR3 length: 13 residues. Germline-derived CDR1 and CDR2 are MNHEY and SMNVEV (reference sequence). CDR3 sequence (DNA): TGTGCCAGCAGTTTGGCCACTGCAAGCGAGCAGTACTTC. This translates into CASSLATASEQYF.

This clonotype has ten or more counts. V and J are TRBV20-1 and TRBJ2-1; D gene uncertain. Trimming left V 4 bases short and J 0 bases short, with 7 bases between. The CDR3 is made up of 13 amino acids. Germline assignment: CDR1 DFQATT and CDR2 SNEGSKA (reference sequence). The CDR3 DNA is TGCAGTGCTACCCTGGGCTCCTACAATGAGCAGTTCTTC. Translated, it gives CSATLGSYNEQFF.

Only a few counts were recorded for this clonotype. The chain links TRBV6-1 to TRBJ2-4; D remains unclear. CDR1 and CDR2 (germline): MNHNS, SASEGT. Between the trimmed V and J ends, which lost 6 bases and 13 bases, there was a span of 13 bases. The length of the CDR3 is 11 residues. The CDR3 loop reads CASRDGRAQYF. In DNA, the CDR3 is TGTGCCAGCAGGGACGGACGCGCGCAGTACTTC.

About this clonotype: Sequence at one end of the junction differs from germline and may be a read error. The V call is TRBV3-1, the J call TRBJ2-4; the D gene is possibly TRBD1 (5 bases). The J call is in doubt because the DNA end fits TRBJ2-7 better. Germline-derived CDR1 and CDR2 are LGHDT and YNNKEL (reference sequence). This CDR3 has 15 amino acids. The CDR3 nucleotides read TGTGCCAGCAGACAAGGGGCCCATTTTACCTACGAGCAGTACTTC. This translates into CASRQGAHFTYEQYF.

The table lists this clonotype with many counts. The chain combines TRBV12-3 or TRBV12-4 with TRBJ1-5, with D perhaps matching TRBD1 (6 bases). The CDR3 runs to 15 residues. Trimming removed 5 bases from V and 0 bases from J, with 11 bases in between. The CDR3 DNA follows: TGTGCCAGCAGTCGTGGACAGTATAGCAATCAGCCCCAGCATTTT. As protein: CASSRGQYSNQPQHF.

The V gene is TRBV25-1, the J gene TRBJ2-7, with TRBD1 identical over 8 bases. The CDR3 spans 16 residues. Germline CDR1 is MGHDK and CDR2 is SYGVNS. V gave up 8 bases and J gave up 2 bases; unmatched junction bases: 14. The CDR3 DNA is TGTGCCAGCGTCCCGGGACAGGACCTTATCCCCTACGAGCAGTACTTC. Translation gives CASVPGQDLIPYEQYF.

Only a few counts were recorded for this clonotype. V and J are TRBV11-2 and TRBJ2-7; D not certain. CDR3 length equals 16 residues. Germline CDR1 and CDR2: SGHAT and FQNNGV. V dropped 0 bases and J dropped 1 base, with 13 bases sitting between them. The CDR3 coding sequence is TGTGCCAGCAGCTTAGAAGTTAACGTCAGGTCCTACGAGCAGTACTTC. Its protein product is CASSLEVNVRSYEQYF.

CDR3 sequence reads: CASSAASTYGTIRQPQHF. The CDR3 nucleotides read TGTGCCAGCAGTGCTGCATCAACCTACGGGACAATTCGTCAGCCCCAGCATTTT. This chain connects TRBV27 to TRBJ1-5; a possible D gene is TRBD1 (6 bases). The germline CDR1 and CDR2 sequences are MNHEY and SMNVEV (reference sequence). The V gene lost 5 bases and the J gene lost 6 bases, with 26 bases spanning the gap. The CDR3 extends over 18 amino acids.

The chain carries TRBV6-1 and TRBJ2-5, with 7 bases lining up with TRBD1. TRBJ2-7 matches the DNA end more closely, so the J call is doubtful. Germline CDR1 is MNHNS and CDR2 is SASEGT. The CDR3 runs to 15 residues. The CDR3 spells CASRVDRPAFYEQYF. CDR3 coding DNA: TGTGCCAGCAGGGTGGACAGGCCTGCTTTCTACGAGCAGTACTTC.